The clone carrying this T cell receptor (beta chain) was observed once. Together with a sample-barcoded 5' primer, a J-beta primer mix was included in a second PCR lasting roughly 6 to 12 cycles. TCRdb ran MiXCR on the 5' RACE reads and lists one entry per CDR3 protein. Of 550,000 to 750,000 distinct CDR3 sequences in the sample, roughly 21% were seen once. Trimming removed 8 bases at V and 3 bases at J, with 15 bases between. The CDR3 runs 13 residues. Germline CDR1 is SGHRS and CDR2 is YFSETQ. Donor samples were obtained from healthy Caucasian individuals from Russia, aged roughly 6 to 90. These data come from a study of blood T cells in healthy people across ages. Study context: Every two T cells gave about one barcoded beta molecule via template switching.

Source material: blood. The receptor comes from a man aged 70-80 years in good health. V gene TRBV5-1 combines with J gene TRBJ2-7; TRBD2 is a possible D gene (5 bases). CDR3 sequence: CASSPSRSYEQYF. In nucleotides, the CDR3 is TGCGCCAGTTCGCCTAGCAGGAGCTACGAGCAGTACTTC.